What follows is one TCR beta chain and its context. As yet, its antigen is unknown. These data originate in a study of response to subunit inactivated influenza vaccine. Findings and limits, study-wide: After each seasonal influenza vaccination, few new T cells are recruited, the authors suggested.

TCRdb redid the calling of the RT-PCR reads with MiXCR, one entry per CDR3 protein. The top ten clones hold 10% to 15% of a sample with fewer than 600,000 distinct CDR3 sequences, around 7.9% of them seen once. Sequenced here: PBMCs from blood, sampled around 25 months after vaccination. The TCR was taken from a man between 50 and 69 years old who received an inactivated influenza vaccine.

The chain's CDR3 is CASSYSRGTSGRIDTQYF. CDR3 sequence (DNA): TGTGCCAGCAGTTACTCTCGGGGGACTAGCGGGAGAATAGATACGCAGTATTTT. V is TRBV6-5 and J is TRBJ2-3, with 14 bases aligning to TRBD2. V was clipped by 0 bases and J by 5 bases; unmatched bases: 7. The germline V gene has CDR1 MNHEY and CDR2 SVGAGI. This CDR3 region has 18 residues.